A selection of T cell receptor beta chains follows, all from one sample in a study of glioma-infiltrating T cells after dendritic cell vaccination. Sequencing was performed with immunoSEQ multiplex PCR; in TCRdb, only in-frame clones are kept and a portion is missing. The repertoire holds about 82,000 clones, with roughly four fifths as singletons. The sample consisted of blood, taken after dendritic cell vaccination. These receptors all come from a human donor with glioblastoma. The CDR3 runs from the conserved cysteine through the conserved F or W. A D gene is named only where the DNA matches it firmly. Clone size is not always given. Where it is, it says once, few, many or a class for expanded clones.

v_gene	d_gene	len	j_gene	abundance	CDR3nt	CDR3aa
TRBV6-6	TRBD1	16	TRBJ1-2	few	TGTGCCAGCACTTTCACCGCGGGACAGGGGTACTATGGCTACACCTTC	CASTFTAGQGYYGYTF
TRBV2	TRBD1	11	TRBJ1-2	.	TGTGCCAGATGGACAGGGACCGGCTACACCTTC	CARWTGTGYTF
TRBV15	TRBD1	16	TRBJ1-2	.	TGTGCCACCAGCGTTGACAGGGTAATGTCTAACTATGGCTACACCTTC	CATSVDRVMSNYGYTF
TRBV5-1	.	14	TRBJ2-7	once	TGCGCCAGCAGCTTGGGAGCGGCCTCCTACGAGCAGTACTTC	CASSLGAASYEQYF
TRBV9	.	15	TRBJ2-3	.	TGTGCCAGCAGCGTAGCGACGGTAGCGGCAGATACGCAGTATTTT	CASSVATVAADTQYF
TRBV18	TRBD1	14	TRBJ1-1	.	TGTGCCAGCTCAAGCGGGACAGGGTGGACTGAAGCTTTCTTT	CASSSGTGWTEAFF
TRBV9	.	15	TRBJ1-1	.	TGTGCCAGCAGCGTAGATACGGGGTGGTCCACTGAAGCTTTCTTT	CASSVDTGWSTEAFF
TRBV5-6	.	15	TRBJ1-1	.	TGTGCCAGCAGCTTGGAGATTAATAGTAACTCTGAAGCTTTCTTT	CASSLEINSNSEAFF
TRBV2	.	16	TRBJ2-4	.	TGTGCCAGCAGTGGATTGTGGACACTAGCCAAAAACATTCAGTACTTC	CASSGLWTLAKNIQYF
TRBV5-1	.	15	TRBJ2-2	.	TGCGCCAGCAGCTTGATGGCCAGTTCCACCGGGGAGCTGTTTTTT	CASSLMASSTGELFF
TRBV29-1	.	11	TRBJ1-2	few	TGCAGCGTTGGACAGGAATATGGCTACACCTTC	CSVGQEYGYTF
TRBV21-1	.	16	TRBJ2-2	.	TGTGCCAGCAGCGCCCGACTAGCGGGGATCACCGGGGAGCTGTTTTTT	CASSARLAGITGELFF
TRBV6-5	.	14	TRBJ2-7	.	TGTGCCAGCAGTTACTATACAGGGTTCTACGAGCAGTACTTC	CASSYYTGFYEQYF
TRBV11-3	.	13	TRBJ2-2	.	TGTGCCAGCAGCTCTGGACAATCCGGGGAGCTGTTTTTT	CASSSGQSGELFF
TRBV5-4	.	14	TRBJ2-3	.	TGTGCCAGCAGCTTGCAGGGGGAGGCCGATACGCAGTATTTT	CASSLQGEADTQYF
TRBV6-1	TRBD1	14	TRBJ1-1	.	TGTGCCAGCAGTCGGGGACAGGGGAACACTGAAGCTTTCTTT	CASSRGQGNTEAFF
TRBV6-6	.	16	TRBJ1-1	.	TGTGCCAGCAGCCCCAATAGTAAGGGAGTGAACACTGAAGCTTTCTTT	CASSPNSKGVNTEAFF
TRBV2	.	13	TRBJ2-5	.	TGTGCCAGCAGTGAGGTTCTACGGGAGACCCAGTACTTC	CASSEVLRETQYF
TRBV30	.	13	TRBJ1-1	.	TGCGCGGTGGAAAGGGGGATGAACACTGAAGCTTTCTTT	CAVERGMNTEAFF
TRBV18	.	15	TRBJ1-1	.	TGTGCCAGCTCACCAGGGGGCTCCTTTCTTGCTGAAGCTTTCTTT	CASSPGGSFLAEAFF
TRBV29-1	TRBD1	13	TRBJ1-6	.	TGCAGCGCCGGACAGGATTCTAATTCACCCCTCCACTTT	CSAGQDSNSPLHF
TRBV7-2	.	13	TRBJ1-5	.	TGTGCCAGCAGTCTGAGGGGCAATCAGCCCCAGCATTTT	CASSLRGNQPQHF